Listed below are T cell receptor beta chains from one sample, sequenced in a study of cytomegalovirus exposure and HLA in healthy donors. Clones were sequenced by immunoSEQ multiplex PCR, and TCRdb holds only the in-frame ones, with some missing. The data show about 160,000 clones, roughly 80% seen once. The sequencing sample was made of PBMCs. The receptors originated from a man between 45 and 60 years old in good health and CMV-seropositive. The CDR3 runs from the conserved cysteine through the conserved F or W. The D gene is left open where the match is weak. The listing skips clone size in some rows; elsewhere it reads once, few, many or a size class.

cdr3_length: 16; clone_size: .; d_call: .; j_call: TRBJ2-1; v_call: TRBV25-1; cdr3_aa: CASRGGQGSFGNEQFF; cdr3_nt: TGTGCCAGCAGGGGCGGTCAGGGGTCCTTTGGCAATGAGCAGTTCTTC
cdr3_length: 14; clone_size: .; d_call: .; j_call: TRBJ2-2; v_call: TRBV27; cdr3_aa: CASSLSGGTGELFF; cdr3_nt: TGTGCCAGCAGTTTATCGGGGGGTACCGGGGAGCTGTTTTTT
cdr3_length: 11; clone_size: once; d_call: .; j_call: TRBJ2-5; v_call: TRBV5-1; cdr3_aa: CASSEDRTQYF; cdr3_nt: TGCGCCAGCAGCGAGGACAGGACCCAGTACTTC
cdr3_length: 15; clone_size: .; d_call: TRBD1; j_call: TRBJ1-6; v_call: TRBV4-1; cdr3_aa: CASSQDREINSPLHF; cdr3_nt: TGCGCCAGCAGCCAGGACAGGGAAATTAATTCACCCCTCCACTTT
cdr3_length: 13; clone_size: .; d_call: TRBD1; j_call: TRBJ1-2; v_call: TRBV11-2; cdr3_aa: CASSQQGANGYTF; cdr3_nt: TGTGCCAGCAGCCAACAGGGGGCTAATGGCTACACCTTC
cdr3_length: 16; clone_size: .; d_call: .; j_call: TRBJ1-1; v_call: TRBV28; cdr3_aa: CASSLPTGEMNTEAFF; cdr3_nt: TGTGCCAGCAGTCTGCCGACAGGCGAAATGAACACTGAAGCTTTCTTT
cdr3_length: 17; clone_size: .; d_call: TRBD1; j_call: TRBJ1-2; v_call: TRBV27; cdr3_aa: CASSLMGQGPPNYGYTF; cdr3_nt: TGTGCCAGCAGTTTAATGGGACAGGGGCCTCCAAACTATGGCTACACCTTC
cdr3_length: 14; clone_size: once; d_call: .; j_call: TRBJ2-5; v_call: TRBV21-1; cdr3_aa: CASSKRQGRETQYF; cdr3_nt: TGTGCCAGCAGCAAACGACAGGGCAGGGAGACCCAGTACTTC
cdr3_length: 16; clone_size: few; d_call: TRBD2; j_call: TRBJ2-3; v_call: TRBV7-2; cdr3_aa: CASSLGFGGGADTQYF; cdr3_nt: TGTGCCAGCAGCTTAGGGTTTGGCGGGGGGGCGGATACGCAGTATTTT
cdr3_length: 15; clone_size: .; d_call: TRBD2; j_call: TRBJ2-5; v_call: TRBV5-1; cdr3_aa: CASSNGLAAQETQYF; cdr3_nt: TGCGCCAGCAGCAATGGACTAGCGGCACAAGAGACCCAGTACTTC
cdr3_length: 17; clone_size: .; d_call: TRBD1; j_call: TRBJ2-5; v_call: TRBV7-3; cdr3_aa: CASSSSGGQGGSETQYF; cdr3_nt: TGTGCCAGCAGCTCCTCCGGGGGACAGGGTGGATCGGAGACCCAGTACTTC
cdr3_length: 14; clone_size: few; d_call: TRBD1; j_call: TRBJ1-1; v_call: TRBV28; cdr3_aa: CASSGPDRATEAFF; cdr3_nt: TGTGCCAGCAGTGGACCGGACAGGGCCACTGAAGCTTTCTTT